This TCR beta chain is from a study of spatial heterogeneity in lung cancer. Study as a whole: Alpha-chain sequences were consistently detected in smaller numbers than beta-chain sequences. A module score for T cells, taken from matched bulk RNA-seq, correlated strongly with TCR transcript counts in tumor regions. Study-wide points: One measure, the expanded intratumoral alpha and beta TCR count, tracked tumor mutation counts.

Unique molecular identifiers, one per molecule, were present on every TCR cDNA molecule. TCRdb processed the 5' RACE reads anew with MiXCR; each CDR3 protein has one entry. The table has 2,500 to 3,500 distinct CDR3 sequences, 8% to 10% seen once; the top ten hold just under 6.5%. By sample share, this clonotype is medium-sized (0.01 to 0.1%). Its antigen remains unknown. Germline-derived CDR1 and CDR2 are SQVTM and ANQGSEA. The CDR3 consists of 12 residues. The J segment lost 3 bases and the V segment lost 5 bases, leaving 2 bases of the junction unmatched. Stated time point: sample taken at primary tumor resection. No cell sorting; template was whole RNA from tumor, lung tissue or PBMC.

Sequencing used lung tumor tissue, obtained at surgery. The chain recombines TRBV29-1 with TRBJ2-7, with 9 bases that match TRBD1. This TCR derives from a female donor with early-stage non-small cell lung cancer. In DNA, the CDR3 is TGCAGCGTTTGGACAGGGGTCTACGAGCAGTACTTC. Protein product: CSVWTGVYEQYF.